These 27 T cell receptor beta chains originate from one sample sequenced in a study of blood T cell repertoires in COVID-19. Produced via immunoSEQ multiplex PCR; TCRdb's table is partial and in-frame only. Of 55,000 to 70,000 clones listed, roughly 91% were seen once; the top ten hold 7.3%. The source material was peripheral blood. These TCRs come from a man in his forties with COVID-19, enrolled during active disease.

This clone was seen once. DNA of the CDR3: TGTGCCACCAGCCGGGACAGGGTCTCCTACGAGCAGTACTTC. It yields the protein CATSRDRVSYEQYF. V and J are TRBV10-3 and TRBJ2-7, with 9 positions matching TRBD1. Per the germline V gene, CDR1 is ENHRY and CDR2 is SYGVKD. The CDR3 runs to 14 residues. J was trimmed by 0 bases and V by 10 bases; bases with no gene match: 7.

V gene TRBV10-2 combines with J gene TRBJ1-1; tentatively, D is TRBD1 (5 bases). The V end was cut by 5 bases, the J end by 7 bases, with 14 bases between. The CDR3 extends over 13 amino acids. Germline V CDR1 and CDR2: WSHSY, SAAADI. This chain's CDR3 is CASSHRLNGEAFF. CDR3 nucleotides: TGCGCCAGCAGTCACAGGTTGAATGGTGAAGCTTTCTTT.

The genes are TRBV30 and TRBJ1-4; D is unclear. Germline V gene data show CDR1 as GTSNPN and CDR2 as SVGIG (reference sequence). Trimming took 7 bases from V and 2 from J, leaving 8 bases between them. CDR3 length equals 12 residues. The CDR3 DNA sequence: TGTGCCTTGGTCAGGACTAATGAAAAACTGTTTTTT. It specifies CALVRTNEKLFF.

CDR3 amino acids: CASSLSGGSADTQYF. CDR3 coding DNA: TGCGCCAGCAGCCTGAGCGGGGGGAGTGCAGATACGCAGTATTTT. The chain uses TRBV5-1 and TRBJ2-3; 9 nucleotides line up with TRBD2. This CDR3 has 15 amino acids. After removal of 4 bases from V and 4 bases from J, the junction contained 7 bases not matched to a gene. Germline V gene lookup returns CDR1 SGHRS and CDR2 YFSETQ.

This sequence joins TRBV19 and TRBJ1-4; D is unclear. The CDR3 length is 12 residues. V shed 6 bases and J shed 4 bases, with 6 bases lying between them. The germline CDR1 and CDR2 sequences are LNHDA and SQIVND (reference sequence). The CDR3 loop is CASSRLNEKLFF. DNA of the CDR3: TGTGCCAGTAGCCGTCTTAATGAAAAACTGTTTTTT.

The chain joins TRBV5-6 to TRBJ2-2, with D perhaps matching TRBD1 (6 bases). The CDR3 totals 16 residues. Trimming pared 1 base from V and 10 bases from J, leaving 20 bases between. Per germline, CDR1 SGHDT and CDR2 YYEEEE. In DNA form, the CDR3 reads TGTGCCAGCAGCTTGAGGGCAGGGGCAGGGAACGCGGAGCTGTTTTTT. Its protein product is CASSLRAGAGNAELFF.

This clone has only one observation. V usage is TRBV7-9 and J usage is TRBJ2-3, with D possibly TRBD1 on 5 matching bases. The CDR3 has 14 amino acids. Germline CDR1 is SEHNR and CDR2 is FQNEAQ (reference sequence). The germline V and J ends were trimmed by 5 bases and 5 bases, with 14 bases remaining between them. The CDR3 reads CASSPSGLQDTQYF. The CDR3 nucleotides read TGTGCCAGCAGCCCCTCAGGGTTGCAAGATACGCAGTATTTT. Based on the CDR3 plus reference TRBV7-9 and TRBJ2-3, the full variable domain is DTGVSQNPRHKITKRGQNVTFRCDPISEHNRLYWYRQTLGQGPEFLTYFQNEAQLEKSRLLSDRFSAERPKGSFSTLEIQRTEQGDSAMYLCASSPSGLQDTQYFGPGTRLTVL.

V usage is TRBV5-1 and J usage is TRBJ1-1, with 7 nucleotides matching TRBD1. V shed 0 bases, J shed 2 bases, and the junction held 4 bases outside the gene matches. The germline gives CDR1 SGHRS, CDR2 YFSETQ. The CDR3 sequence is 15 residues long. The CDR3 DNA reads as TGCGCCAGCAGCTTGGTCGGGACAGACAACACTGAAGCTTTCTTT. Amino acids: CASSLVGTDNTEAFF. The full variable domain, its missing parts supplied by reference TRBV5-1 and TRBJ1-1, is KAGVTQTPRYLIKTRGQQVTLSCSPISGHRSVSWYQQTPGQGLQFLFEYFSETQRNKGNFPGRFSGRQFSNSRSEMNVSTLELGDSALYLCASSLVGTDNTEAFFGQGTRLTVV.

The rearrangement uses TRBV6-6 and TRBJ1-3; 7 bases match TRBD1. Per the germline V gene, CDR1 is MNHNY and CDR2 is SVGAGI (reference sequence). The CDR3 consists of 15 residues. The V and J ends lost 5 bases and 4 bases, in that order; junction bases with no gene match: 8. CDR3 bases: TGTGCCAGCAGTAACGACAGGGCTCGCGGAAACACCATATATTTT. Translating gives CASSNDRARGNTIYF.

V is TRBV6-5 and J is TRBJ1-5, with D unclear. Looked up from germline, CDR1 is MNHEY and CDR2 is SVGAGI. The CDR3 is made up of 14 amino acids. Trimming left V 0 bases short and J 6 bases short, with 9 bases between. CDR3 loop: CASSYSRGGQPQHF. Here the CDR3 DNA reads TGTGCCAGCAGTTACTCGCGGGGTGGTCAGCCCCAGCATTTT.

This clone has a single count. This chain uses TRBV5-4 with TRBJ2-7, with D possibly being TRBD1 (7 bases). In germline, CDR1 is SGHNT, CDR2 YYREEE (reference sequence). V was shortened by 4 bases and J by 6 bases, with 35 bases between the two germline ends. The CDR3 has 20 amino acids. The CDR3 is CASSDGGAGTIQGIVREQYF. In DNA form, the CDR3 reads TGTGCCAGCAGCGATGGTGGCGCGGGGACCATACAGGGGATTGTACGCGAGCAGTACTTC.

This clone was counted only a few times. This chain joins TRBV5-1 and TRBJ2-5; 7 nucleotides align to TRBD2. The CDR3 extends over 15 amino acids. Germline loops: CDR1 SGHRS, CDR2 YFSETQ. Germline trimming cut 1 base from V and 2 bases from J; bases unmatched to any gene: 5. Written as DNA, the CDR3 is TGCGCCAGCAGCTTGTTTCGGGGGGTACAAGAGACCCAGTACTTC. Translating gives CASSLFRGVQETQYF.

This chain links TRBV5-4 with TRBJ2-3; TRBD2 matches at 8 bases. Germline lookup yields CDR1 SGHNT and CDR2 YYREEE (reference sequence). CDR3 length: 16 amino acids. Trimming at V came to 0 bases and at J to 4 bases, leaving 7 bases not matched to a gene. This CDR3 reads CASSLGGGLEADTQYF. The CDR3 DNA sequence: TGTGCCAGCAGCTTGGGGGGGGGACTAGAGGCAGATACGCAGTATTTT. Complete variable domain (other parts from reference TRBV5-4 and TRBJ2-3): ETGVTQSPTHLIKTRGQQVTLRCSSQSGHNTVSWYQQALGQGPQFIFQYYREEENGRGNFPPRFSGLQFPNYSSELNVNALELDDSALYLCASSLGGGLEADTQYFGPGTRLTVL.

This clone was detected only once. The rearrangement uses TRBV5-1 and TRBJ1-5, with 7 nucleotides matching TRBD1. V trimming: 10 bases; J trimming: 5 bases; junction bases outside the gene matches: 12. Germline V CDR1 and CDR2: SGHRS, YFSETQ. The CDR3 extends over 14 amino acids. CDR3 sequence (DNA): TGCGCCGGAACTCCGGGACAGACTTATCAGCCCCAGCATTTT. Translated: CAGTPGQTYQPQHF.

The J gene is TRBJ1-2, the V gene TRBV19; possible D gene TRBD1, 6 bases. V lost 4 bases to trimming and J lost 0 bases, with 15 bases between them. Germline CDR1 is LNHDA and CDR2 is SQIVND (reference sequence). The CDR3 runs to 16 residues. CDR3 amino acids: CASSTTRDTANYGYTF. The CDR3 DNA reads as TGTGCCAGTAGTACGACCCGGGACACCGCTAACTATGGCTACACCTTC.

This clone was observed once. The chain couples TRBV19 to TRBJ2-1, with TRBD1 identical over 9 bases. J gave up 8 bases and V 9 bases, and 11 bases lay outside the gene matches. Germline-derived CDR1 and CDR2 are LNHDA and SQIVND (reference sequence). The length of the CDR3 is 14 residues. In DNA, the CDR3 is TGTGCCAGCAACCTCGGGACAGGGTGGGATGAGCAGTTCTTC. Translating gives CASNLGTGWDEQFF.

J is TRBJ2-2 and V is TRBV7-9, with TRBD1 as a possible D gene (5 bases). The CDR3 contains 16 residues. Germline CDR1 reads SEHNR; CDR2 reads FQNEAQ (reference sequence). Between the trimmed V and J ends, which lost 5 bases and 0 bases, there was a span of 13 bases. The CDR3 loop reads CASSPRGAPNTGELFF. Here the CDR3 DNA reads TGTGCCAGCAGCCCCCGTGGGGCTCCGAACACCGGGGAGCTGTTTTTT.

The table lists this clone with a count of one. The CDR3 DNA reads as TGTGCCAGCAGCTTCGGGGAAAACACTGAAGCTTTCTTT. Protein: CASSFGENTEAFF. The chain links TRBV7-9 to TRBJ1-1; unclear D gene. The CDR3 extends over 13 amino acids. Germline V gene lookup returns CDR1 SEHNR and CDR2 FQNEAQ (reference sequence). V was shortened by 3 bases and J by 2 bases, with 7 bases between the two germline ends.

The CDR3 protein is CAISEFGGTNYGYTF. For the CDR3, the DNA is TGTGCCATCAGTGAGTTCGGGGGGACTAACTATGGCTACACCTTC. The chain employs TRBV10-3 and TRBJ1-2, with a tentative D call TRBD1 (5 bases). V dropped 1 base and J dropped 0 bases, with 9 bases sitting between them. There are 15 residues in the CDR3. Germline CDR1 and CDR2: ENHRY and SYGVKD.

This chain links TRBV5-6 with TRBJ1-4; maybe TRBD1 (5 bases). The CDR3 totals 16 residues. Germline V lookup: CDR1 SGHDT, CDR2 YYEEEE. Trimming removed 4 bases from V and 7 bases from J, with 20 bases in between. The CDR3 is CASSQIGAGGGEKLFF. CDR3 DNA sequence: TGTGCCAGCAGCCAAATTGGGGCGGGGGGTGGTGAAAAACTGTTTTTT.

The sample holds one count of this clone. This sequence joins TRBV5-1 and TRBJ1-3, with a weak D call TRBD1 (6 bases). This CDR3 is built from 17 residues. V shed 1 base and J shed 4 bases, with 18 bases lying between them. Germline CDR1 SGHRS, CDR2 YFSETQ. The CDR3 region is CASSLSHITGSGNTIYF. The CDR3 DNA reads TGCGCCAGCAGCTTGTCCCATATTACAGGGTCCGGAAACACCATATATTTT.

This chain connects TRBV6-5 to TRBJ1-6, with unresolved D. The V gene's germline CDR1 is MNHEY and CDR2 SVGAGI. V lost 0 bases, J lost 7 bases, and 13 bases lay in between. This CDR3 is 16 amino acids long. CDR3: CASSYSRRRVNSPLHF. CDR3 nucleotides: TGTGCCAGCAGTTACTCGAGGAGAAGAGTAAATTCACCCCTCCACTTT.

The chain has TRBV28 and TRBJ1-1; D gene ambiguous. From germline, CDR1 is MDHEN and CDR2 SYDVKM. The length of the CDR3 is 13 residues. Trimming pared 7 bases from V and 1 base from J, leaving 10 bases between. CDR3 nucleotide sequence: TGTGCCAGCATTCCTGGCAGGAACACTGAAGCTTTCTTT. Translating gives CASIPGRNTEAFF. The whole variable domain, remainder taken from reference TRBV28 and TRBJ1-1, is DVKVTQSSRYLVKRTGEKVFLECVQDMDHENMFWYRQDPGLGLRLIYFSYDVKMKEKGDIPEGYSVSREKKERFSLILESASTNQTSMYLCASIPGRNTEAFFGQGTRLTVV.

This chain connects TRBV2 to TRBJ2-3; tentatively, D is TRBD2 (5 bases). The CDR3 spans 16 residues. CDR1 and CDR2 (germline): SNHLY, FYNNEI. With 5 bases removed from V and 2 bases from J, the gap between germline ends came to 17 bases. The CDR3 here is CASSRMVLVDTDTQYF. The CDR3 nucleotides are TGTGCCAGCAGTCGGATGGTACTAGTTGACACAGATACGCAGTATTTT.

This chain joins TRBV27 and TRBJ2-1, with D possibly TRBD2 on 6 matching bases. CDR3 length equals 17 residues. V gave up 8 bases and J gave up 0 bases, with 20 bases separating them. Germline V gene data show CDR1 as MNHEY and CDR2 as SMNVEV (reference sequence). The CDR3 protein is CASGRDSPRSSYNEQFF. CDR3 coding DNA: TGTGCCAGCGGGCGGGACTCCCCGAGGAGCTCCTACAATGAGCAGTTCTTC.

V gene TRBV7-9 combines with J gene TRBJ1-6, with a tentative D call TRBD1 (6 bases). V gave up 4 bases and J gave up 7 bases, with 11 bases separating them. The CDR3 covers 14 residues. The V gene's germline CDR1 is SEHNR and CDR2 FQNEAQ (reference sequence). The CDR3 sequence: CASSSSGANSPLHF. As DNA, the CDR3 is TGTGCCAGCAGCTCCTCAGGGGCGAATTCACCCCTCCACTTT.

The chain carries TRBV6-6 and TRBJ1-5; D is perhaps TRBD1 (5 bases). V was pared by 5 bases and J by 9 bases, with 14 bases between. This CDR3 has 13 amino acids. Germline lookup yields CDR1 MNHNY and CDR2 SVGAGI (reference sequence). This chain's CDR3 is CASSNYGGGPQHF. DNA for the CDR3: TGTGCCAGCAGTAACTACGGGGGTGGGCCCCAGCATTTT.